The source of this T cell receptor (beta chain) is a study of control samples from healthy donors and cancer patients. There are 13 residues in the CDR3. V was pared by 8 bases and J by 4 bases, with 14 bases between. Looked up from germline, CDR1 is LNHDA and CDR2 is SQIVND (reference sequence). Here immunoSEQ multiplex PCR was the method, and the copy in TCRdb shows in-frame clones only, minus some. Of about 110,000 clones in the sample, around nine tenths are singletons; the top ten hold 4% to 5.5%. V and J are TRBV19 and TRBJ1-1; weak D call: TRBD1 (5 bases). Source material: blood. This TCR came from a human donor in good health. The donor label of this sample is uncertain. For the CDR3, the DNA is TGTGCCAGTTGGGACCCCTGGGGCACTGAAGCTTTCTTT. Translation gives CASWDPWGTEAFF.